A single sample is the source of the 22 T cell receptor beta chains below, sequenced in a study of T cells in Graves' hyperthyroidism and ophthalmopathy. Researchers amplified the TCR beta CDR3 regions from RNA transcripts. Using the HTBI primer set, a first-round RT-PCR was run on the TCR CDR3. One entry per CDR3 protein, called by TCRdb with MiXCR from the multiplex PCR reads. The sample gives over 250,000 distinct CDR3 sequences, over 15% of which show up once; approximately 60% is in the top ten. The sequenced material came from blood. The receptor source for this set is a woman aged 55-69 years with Graves' ophthalmopathy.

V is TRBV12-3 or TRBV12-4 and J is TRBJ2-3, with 13 bases matching TRBD2. V trimming: 7 bases; J trimming: 2 bases; junction bases outside the gene matches: 9. The CDR3 is made up of 17 amino acids. CDR3 loop: CASTNRLAGGHTDTQYF. In DNA, the CDR3 is TGTGCCAGCACCAACCGACTAGCGGGGGGTCACACAGATACGCAGTATTTT.

This clonotype was recorded at least ten times. This chain links TRBV5-1 with TRBJ2-7, with 7 bases fitting TRBD2. Per germline, CDR1 SGHRS and CDR2 YFSETQ. The CDR3 runs 15 residues. Germline trimming cut 1 base from V and 0 bases from J; bases unmatched to any gene: 4. For the CDR3, the DNA is TGCGCCAGCAGCTTGTATAGCGGGCACTCCTACGAGCAGTACTTC. Protein: CASSLYSGHSYEQYF. Using reference TRBV5-1 and TRBJ2-7 for the parts outside the CDR3, the full variable domain is KAGVTQTPRYLIKTRGQQVTLSCSPISGHRSVSWYQQTPGQGLQFLFEYFSETQRNKGNFPGRFSGRQFSNSRSEMNVSTLELGDSALYLCASSLYSGHSYEQYFGPGTRLTVT.

V gene TRBV10-3 combines with J gene TRBJ2-2; D is tentatively TRBD1 or TRBD2 (5 bases each). The CDR3 has 13 residues. Germline V gene data show CDR1 as ENHRY and CDR2 as SYGVKD. The V end lost 9 bases, the J end lost 2 bases, and 10 bases lay between the germline ends. CDR3 sequence reads: CAMGGGNTGELFF. Here the CDR3 DNA reads TGTGCCATGGGTGGGGGAAACACCGGGGAGCTGTTTTTT.

This clonotype showed up many times. This chain connects TRBV28 to TRBJ2-3; 10 positions agree with TRBD2. The CDR3 sequence is 16 residues long. The V gene's germline CDR1 is MDHEN and CDR2 SYDVKM. The ends lost 5 bases at V and 1 base at J; junction bases unmatched: 6. This chain's CDR3 is CASSLSGLAGTDTQYF. The CDR3 nucleotides are TGTGCCAGCAGTCTCTCAGGACTAGCGGGCACAGATACGCAGTATTTT.

Ten or more counts support this clonotype. The gene calls are TRBV28 and TRBJ2-7, with 7 nucleotides matching TRBD1. CDR3 length: 13 amino acids. Germline V gene lookup returns CDR1 MDHEN and CDR2 SYDVKM. The ends lost 9 bases at V and 1 base at J; junction bases unmatched: 6. CDR3 loop: CASAPGQSYEQYF. The CDR3, as DNA: TGTGCCAGTGCCCCGGGACAGTCCTACGAGCAGTACTTC.

This clonotype was seen a few times. The chain combines TRBV19 with TRBJ2-1, with D possibly TRBD1 on 5 matching bases. Germline-derived CDR1 and CDR2 are LNHDA and SQIVND (reference sequence). The V and J ends lost 4 bases and 8 bases respectively, with 18 bases between them. The CDR3 has 15 amino acids. The CDR3 region has the DNA TGTGCCAGTAGTACCGCCGGTTTAGGGGCCCATGAGCAGTTCTTC. Protein: CASSTAGLGAHEQFF.

This sequence joins TRBV15 and TRBJ2-7; D is possibly TRBD2 (6 bases). CDR3 length: 15 residues. Germline-derived CDR1 and CDR2 are LNHNV and YYDKDF (reference sequence). Deletions cut 0 bases from V and 0 bases from J, with 9 bases between. This chain's CDR3 is CATSREVAASYEQYF. The CDR3 bases are TGTGCCACCAGCAGAGAAGTAGCGGCCTCCTACGAGCAGTACTTC.

The chain carries TRBV5-1 and TRBJ2-3; D possibly corresponds to TRBD1 (6 bases). Looked up from germline, CDR1 is SGHRS and CDR2 is YFSETQ. CDR3 size: 13 residues. The V and J ends lost 0 bases and 4 bases respectively, with 6 bases between them. The CDR3 protein is CASSLGQADTQYF. CDR3 DNA sequence: TGCGCCAGCAGCTTGGGACAGGCAGATACGCAGTATTTT.

This clonotype came up a few times. The chain joins TRBV6-5 to TRBJ1-2, with a possible D match to TRBD1 (6 bases). CDR1 and CDR2 (germline): MNHEY, SVGAGI. The CDR3 spans 14 residues. V was cut by 0 bases and J by 8 bases, with 13 bases left in between. The CDR3 sequence: CASSYSWTEGGYTF. The CDR3 DNA reads TGTGCCAGCAGTTACTCGTGGACAGAAGGCGGCTACACCTTC.

This clonotype was observed many times. The chain carries TRBV6-1 and TRBJ2-2, with a tentative D call TRBD2 (6 bases). The CDR3 totals 15 residues. Germline V CDR1 and CDR2: MNHNS, SASEGT. V was shortened by 7 bases and J by 0 bases, with 12 bases between the two germline ends. CDR3 protein: CASTVGLPNTGELFF. The CDR3 DNA is TGTGCCAGCACCGTGGGACTGCCGAACACCGGGGAGCTGTTTTTT.

This sequence joins TRBV19 and TRBJ2-1; the D is unclear. Germline V CDR1 and CDR2: LNHDA, SQIVND (reference sequence). V was pared by 4 bases and J by 0 bases, with 10 bases between. This CDR3 region has 15 residues. This chain's CDR3 is CASSRSPSSYNEQFF. In DNA form, the CDR3 reads TGTGCCAGTAGTAGGTCACCGAGCTCCTACAATGAGCAGTTCTTC. Together with reference TRBV19 and TRBJ2-1, the CDR3 gives the full variable domain: DGGITQSPKYLFRKEGQNVTLSCEQNLNHDAMYWYRQDPGQGLRLIYYSQIVNDFQKGDIAEGYSVSREKKESFPLTVTSAQKNPTAFYLCASSRSPSSYNEQFFGPGTRLTVL.

The rearrangement joins TRBV7-2 to TRBJ2-7; 8 bases map to TRBD1. CDR1 is SGHTA, CDR2 FQGNSA, per germline. This CDR3 has 15 residues. V shed 4 bases and J 6 bases; nucleotides not matched to a gene: 11. CDR3 protein: CASSSGQAGLGEQYF. Here the CDR3 DNA reads TGTGCCAGCAGCTCGGGACAGGCAGGACTGGGCGAGCAGTACTTC.

This chain links TRBV7-8 with TRBJ2-1, with a possible D match to TRBD1 (5 bases). V lost 1 base and J 8 bases, leaving 9 bases between the germline ends. The CDR3 is 13 amino acids. CDR1 is SGHVS and CDR2 is FQNEAQ in the germline V gene. CDR3 sequence: CASSLVGVDEQFF. DNA of the CDR3: TGTGCCAGCAGCTTAGTAGGGGTCGATGAGCAGTTCTTC.

V is TRBV7-2 and J is TRBJ1-5; D ambiguous. The CDR3 runs to 15 residues. Germline CDR1 and CDR2: SGHTA and FQGNSA. Deletions cut 1 base from V and 10 bases from J, with 17 bases between. CDR3 in DNA: TGTGCCAGCAGCTTAGAAGGCGGCCAAATCAGCCCCCAGCATTTT. Its protein is CASSLEGGQISPQHF.

The table lists this clonotype with many counts. V gene TRBV29-1 combines with J gene TRBJ2-7; D is perhaps TRBD2 (6 bases). The CDR3 runs 14 residues. Trimming removed 3 bases from V and 4 bases from J, with 16 bases in between. Germline assignment: CDR1 SQVTM and CDR2 ANQGSEA. In DNA, the CDR3 is TGCAGCGTTGAGGTGATCGGGAGACGGTACGAGCAGTACTTC. This translates into CSVEVIGRRYEQYF.

This clonotype was picked up many times. The rearrangement uses TRBV11-1 and TRBJ1-1, with D unclear. Germline V gene data show CDR1 as SGHAT and CDR2 as FQDESV (reference sequence). The ends were cut back, 3 bases at V and 1 base at J, with 9 bases in the middle. The CDR3 length is 14 residues. The CDR3 DNA sequence: TGTGCCAGCAGCTTTTTAGGGCAGAACACTGAAGCTTTCTTT. It codes for CASSFLGQNTEAFF.

This clonotype was observed many times. V gene TRBV2 combines with J gene TRBJ1-2, with TRBD1 matching 7 bases. There are 15 residues in the CDR3. From germline, CDR1 is SNHLY and CDR2 FYNNEI. The V segment lost 2 bases and the J segment 4 bases; nucleotides outside the gene matches: 7. The CDR3 DNA follows: TGTGCCAGCAGTGAAAGGGGACAGACCAGCTATGGCTACACCTTC. It is translated as CASSERGQTSYGYTF.

This clonotype came up many times. The chain uses TRBV7-3 and TRBJ2-1, with TRBD2 matching over 9 bases. This CDR3 spans 15 amino acids. Germline V CDR1 and CDR2: SGHTA, FQGTGA. Germline trimming cut 5 bases from V and 4 bases from J; bases unmatched to any gene: 6. CDR3 sequence (DNA): TGTGCCAGCAGCATGGGACTAGCCACTTACAATGAGCAGTTCTTC. The encoded protein is CASSMGLATYNEQFF.

The chain carries TRBV29-1 and TRBJ2-5; TRBD1 is a possible D gene (6 bases). The CDR3 spans 14 residues. CDR1 is SQVTM, CDR2 ANQGSEA, per germline. The V and J ends lost 7 bases and 6 bases respectively, with 21 bases between them. CDR3 sequence (DNA): TGCAGCGGAAGGGGTCGGCAGGGGCAAAAGACCCAGTACTTC. It yields the protein CSGRGRQGQKTQYF.

This clonotype was counted many times. V and J are TRBV20-1 and TRBJ2-3, with D possibly being TRBD1 (5 bases). V gave up 6 bases and J gave up 2 bases, with 12 bases separating them. Germline V CDR1 and CDR2: DFQATT, SNEGSKA (reference sequence). This CDR3 has 13 amino acids. The CDR3 reads CSAKAGLTDTQYF. In nucleotides, the CDR3 is TGCAGTGCCAAGGCAGGGCTCACAGATACGCAGTATTTT.

This clonotype occurred many times. This chain joins TRBV20-1 and TRBJ1-2; 9 bases match TRBD1. V gave up 3 bases and J gave up 5 bases; unmatched junction bases: 10. The germline V gene has CDR1 DFQATT and CDR2 SNEGSKA (reference sequence). CDR3 length: 15 amino acids. CDR3 nucleotide sequence: TGCAGTGCTAGTCTTCGGGCGGGACAGGGTTATGGCTACACCTTC. The encoded protein is CSASLRAGQGYGYTF.

Remarks on this clonotype: A much bigger clone sits one base away, suggesting this may be a read error. The chain has TRBV10-3 and TRBJ2-5, with TRBD2 as a possible D gene (5 bases). Germline V CDR1 and CDR2: ENHRY, SYGVKD. The CDR3 length is 14 residues. CDR3: CATRGMGRQEAQYF. CDR3 in DNA: TGTGCCACCCGGGGTATGGGCAGACAAGAGGCCCAGTACTTC.